This T cell receptor (beta chain) was captured by sequencing in a study of T-cell memory formation after mild COVID-19. Overall study results and limits: Shrinking CD4+ clones were chiefly CM and EM; CD8+ ones were chiefly EMRA. Clones contracting over day 15 to 85 were CD4/CD8 balanced, with later expanders leaning CD4+. Cross-reactive memory apparently joined, as some responding clones appeared in pre-infection memory.

Of note for this clonotype: Its antigen is undetermined.

TCR alpha and TCR beta cDNA libraries carrying sample barcodes and UMIs came from 5'RACE with constant-segment primers. Each CDR3 protein gets one entry after TCRdb re-called the 5' RACE reads with MiXCR. The sample holds around 300,000 distinct CDR3 sequences; approximately 14% are singletons and the top ten take about a fifth. Germline CDR1 reads SGHRS; CDR2 reads YFSETQ. Trimming took off 6 bases at V and 8 bases at J, with 17 bases between the two ends. The CDR3 spans 13 residues. The sequence was obtained from a man between 18 and 35 years old who had mild COVID-19 (a few samples of this study predate the infection). Cell type and time point are not known. The chain recombines TRBV5-1 with TRBJ1-1, with a possible D match to TRBD1 (6 bases). The sample comprised PBMCs or a T cell subset sorted from them (not recorded which). CDR3 DNA: TGCGCCAGCAACCCCGGGGGGCGCGGAGAAGCTTTCTTT. Its protein product is CASNPGGRGEAFF. The full variable domain, in which reference TRBV5-1 and TRBJ1-1 provide the parts outside the CDR3, is KAGVTQTPRYLIKTRGQQVTLSCSPISGHRSVSWYQQTPGQGLQFLFEYFSETQRNKGNFPGRFSGRQFSNSRSEMNVSTLELGDSALYLCASNPGGRGEAFFGQGTRLTVV.